This T cell receptor beta chain was recovered during a study of regulatory T cells in long-lasting Graves disease (dated by TCRdb to about 2021). In terms of the full investigation: Newly diagnosed Graves' disease patients had taken antithyroid drugs for less than 3 months. The study was conducted in China and was registered as a clinical trial. This study used TCR sequencing and RNA sequencing of peripheral blood to compare persistent Graves' disease patients against newly diagnosed Graves' disease patients. A total of roughly 35 samples underwent TCR sequencing: about 13 from persistent and about 20 from newly diagnosed Graves' disease patients. Broader findings and caveats from the paper: More public clonotypes were shared among persistent patients (approximately 3,000) than among newly diagnosed patients (966). Compared with newly diagnosed patients, patients with persistent Graves' disease had lower TCR Shannon entropy and fewer highly expanded clones, which suggests clonal expansion. Sequencing and analysis were restricted to the TCR beta chain. TRBV28, TRBJ1-2 and TRBJ2-5 were preferentially used in persistent disease, while TRBV20-1 and TRBJ2-1 were favored in newly diagnosed disease. Peripheral blood alone was examined, since thyroid tissue, which constituted the primary lesion, could not be accessed. The small sample size was acknowledged by the authors as a limitation that may reduce accuracy.

The time point label here, explained by the study, means: newly diagnosed GD, antithyroid drugs for less than 3 months. RNA was extracted from PBMCs in TRIzol for both TCR sequencing and RNA sequencing. Graves' disease was diagnosed according to American Thyroid Association guidelines. Recruitment of patients was carried out at an endocrinology department in Xi'an, China. From each patient, approximately 10 milliliters of peripheral blood was collected into an EDTA anticoagulant tube. Ficoll Paque Plus density gradient separation was used to isolate PBMCs, and no additional T cell sorting was done. An Agilent 2100 Bioanalyzer and agarose gel were used to check RNA quality, while a NanoDrop 2000 measured RNA concentration. Receptor libraries were prepared by multiplex PCR. The run used an Illumina HiSeq 4000. CDR3 regions were amplified by Arm-PCR with iRepertoire HTBI primers to construct TCR beta libraries. Before sequencing, the PCR products went through gel purification. In the authors' own workflow: Gene usage analysis of CDR3 amino acid clonotypes relied on the approximately 62 TRBV and 14 TRBJ segments identified across samples. COPE and FqMerger were used to merge the filtered high-quality paired reads into contigs. BLAST was used to align contigs to the IMGT TRBV, TRBD and TRBJ reference genes, and CDR3 was defined following IMGT. Highly expanded clones were defined as clonotypes with a frequency above 0.1%. Shannon entropy was used to measure repertoire diversity, and the Gini coefficient was used to measure V-J evenness. Public clonotypes were defined as clonotypes shared by more than one individual. TCRdb itself trimmed the public reads at Q25 with fastp, ran MiXCR and retained productive beta chains. All rows with the same CDR3 protein become a single entry with the most common DNA and genes. These V and J calls are TCRdb output, not the study's own analysis. Here the sample has more than 300,000 distinct CDR3 sequences; around 15% occur a single time. The ten top clones hold 20% of the sample.

As encoded in the germline V gene (reference sequence), CDR1 is SGHAT while CDR2 is FQDESV. The CDR3 contains 16 residues, cysteine and phenylalanine counted. The only DNA kept is the CDR3, 48 bases in frame from the first base. Many counts were recorded for this clonotype. The target of this receptor is not known. Mismatch with germline at one junction end may stem from a read error. The sample also formed part of further work on T cells in Graves' hyperthyroidism and ophthalmopathy. The second study, in turn, reports: Stable Graves' hyperthyroidism was defined as no progression to ophthalmopathy during 18 months of follow-up. Hyperthyroidism patients were newly diagnosed, had a disease duration of under 2 months, and were aged 18 to 65 years. Any patient with an uncontrolled infection, another autoimmune disease, pregnancy or lactation was excluded. Diagnoses were based on clinical symptoms, serum thyroxine and TRAb, thyroid ultrasound and orbital computed tomography. A first-round RT-PCR of the TCR CDR3 used the HTBI primer set with the Qiagen OneStep RT-PCR kit. Most expanded thyroid clonotypes (frequency above 0.001) were also detected in blood, a finding suggesting that blood repertoires may reflect thyroid immune responses. A model built on a 13 V-J signature distinguished ophthalmopathy from stable hyperthyroidism, reaching roughly 88% sensitivity and 81.08% specificity in cross-validation and 80%/75% in testing. In validation, progression to ophthalmopathy was predicted by the model with approximately 67% sensitivity and roughly 76% specificity, a median of approximately 6.5 months before onset. A discovery cohort of about a hundred patients, 43 with Graves' ophthalmopathy and approximately 57 with stable Graves' hyperthyroidism, was used to find distinguishing TCR V-J signatures. Prospective prediction of ophthalmopathy was tested in an independent validation cohort of approximately 18 hyperthyroidism patients and 15 to 17 patients who later progressed to ophthalmopathy. The approximately 90 discovery patients were randomly split 7:3 into training and test sets. The study also compared thyroid tissue and blood T-cell repertoires from roughly 6 Graves' hyperthyroidism patients. After blood sampling, hyperthyroidism patients were treated with methimazole at a starting dose of 30 mg daily, and ophthalmopathy patients were treated with high-dose intravenous methylprednisolone. Libraries were constructed in a second round of multiplex PCR, after which size selection and purification were carried out. Sequencing of the libraries was done on an Illumina HiSeq2000 using paired-end 100 bp reads. SOAPnuke was used to process the raw data, throwing out any read that contained adapters or uncalled bases, had a mean Phred below 15, or lacked an exact constant-primer or identifier match. COPE v1.2.5 was used to merge high-quality paired reads, and clonotypes were defined as unique nucleotide sequences. Clonotypes were aligned to IMGT TRBV, TRBD and TRBJ reference segments using MiTCR v1.1. The analysis was restricted to V-J combinations with a frequency above 0.0001, which together covered 99.2% of the repertoires. The TCS score was defined as F50 (clonal expansion) divided by E x V (chaos), with BLOSUM62-based TCRdist calculated between CDR3 peptides within each V-J. Welch's t-statistics and random forest reduced 500 to 650 V-J features to fewer than 15, which were used in a naive Bayes classifier (R e1071). Sample size was not statistically predetermined, and investigators were not blinded to group allocation. The paper describes TCR Vbeta CDR3 sequencing of 135 peripheral blood samples, made up of about 40 ophthalmopathy patients, around 78 hyperthyroidism patients and about 17 progressor patients.

This sequence was found in a woman younger than 30 with Graves disease. Donor details come from another sample of the same person, matched by shared clones. The V and J segments used are TRBV11-1 and TRBJ2-3, and TRBD1 aligns with 10 junction nucleotides. The source was peripheral blood mononuclear cells (PBMCs), collected at new diagnosis, from a patient treated with antithyroid drugs. CDR3 region: CASSLGGQGYTDTQYF. The bases read TGCGCCAGCAGCCTGGGGGGACAGGGGTACACAGATACGCAGTATTTT.